This T cell receptor (beta chain) emerged from a study of T-cell memory formation after mild COVID-19. Via MiXCR, TCRdb re-called the 5' RACE reads, giving one row per CDR3 protein. This table has roughly 550,000 distinct CDR3 sequences, roughly 22% appearing once. V shed 0 bases and J shed 2 bases, with 14 bases lying between them. Germline CDR1 SGHRS, CDR2 YFSETQ. CDR3 length: 16 residues. This clonotype has more than one count but fewer than ten. This receptor was taken from an adult woman who had mild COVID-19 (a few samples of this study predate the infection). Cell type and time point are not known. The sequenced material came from PBMCs or a T cell subset sorted from them (not recorded which). The rearrangement joins TRBV5-1 to TRBJ1-2, with D maybe TRBD1 (6 bases). The DNA of the CDR3 is TGCGCCAGCAGCTTGGCCGGGGGACAACCCAACTATGGCTACACCTTC. Amino acids: CASSLAGGQPNYGYTF.